This T cell receptor (beta chain) was documented in a study of blood T cell repertoires in COVID-19. Study-wide context: In each case, the material was cDNA or gDNA derived from T cells, B-cell-depleted T cells, or PBMCs.

Enrolled through a virtual design, the participants were between roughly 18 and 90 years of age and came from 24 US areas. Before they entered the study, exposed participants had met a COVID-19 case within 2 weeks. In the source study's methods: Amplification of reference gene primers provided the estimated nucleated cell counts. Clones were sequenced by immunoSEQ multiplex PCR, and TCRdb holds only the in-frame ones, with some missing. Clone size and the V and J calls come from that table; the DNA yielded D and trimming. The sample yields around 250,000 clones, approximately 89% seen once. The V segment lost 2 bases and the J segment 6 bases; nucleotides outside the gene matches: 6. CDR1 LNHNV and CDR2 YYDKDF come from the germline V gene (reference sequence). CDR3 length: 16 amino acids.

The V and J genes are TRBV15 and TRBJ2-2, with 10 nucleotides matching TRBD2. The sample consisted of PBMCs or T cells enriched from blood (not recorded which). This sequence originates from a woman in her 40s who had been exposed to COVID-19. The CDR3 protein is CATSRPSGRGAGELFF. In DNA, the CDR3 is TGTGCCACCAGCAGACCCAGCGGGAGGGGCGCCGGGGAGCTGTTTTTT.